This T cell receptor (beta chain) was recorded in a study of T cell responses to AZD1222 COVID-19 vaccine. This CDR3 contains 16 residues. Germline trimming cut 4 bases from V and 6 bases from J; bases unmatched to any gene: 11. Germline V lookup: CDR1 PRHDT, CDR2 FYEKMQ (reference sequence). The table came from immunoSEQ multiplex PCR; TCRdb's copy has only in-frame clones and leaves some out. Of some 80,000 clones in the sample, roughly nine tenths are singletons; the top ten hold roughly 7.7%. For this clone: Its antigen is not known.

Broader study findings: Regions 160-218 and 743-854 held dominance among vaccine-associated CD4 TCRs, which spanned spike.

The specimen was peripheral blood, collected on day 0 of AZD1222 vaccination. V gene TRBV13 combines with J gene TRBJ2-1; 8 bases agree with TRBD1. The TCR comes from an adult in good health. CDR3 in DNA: TGTGCCAGCAGCTCCGTCTTCAGGACAGGGACCAATGAGCAGTTCTTC. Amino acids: CASSSVFRTGTNEQFF.